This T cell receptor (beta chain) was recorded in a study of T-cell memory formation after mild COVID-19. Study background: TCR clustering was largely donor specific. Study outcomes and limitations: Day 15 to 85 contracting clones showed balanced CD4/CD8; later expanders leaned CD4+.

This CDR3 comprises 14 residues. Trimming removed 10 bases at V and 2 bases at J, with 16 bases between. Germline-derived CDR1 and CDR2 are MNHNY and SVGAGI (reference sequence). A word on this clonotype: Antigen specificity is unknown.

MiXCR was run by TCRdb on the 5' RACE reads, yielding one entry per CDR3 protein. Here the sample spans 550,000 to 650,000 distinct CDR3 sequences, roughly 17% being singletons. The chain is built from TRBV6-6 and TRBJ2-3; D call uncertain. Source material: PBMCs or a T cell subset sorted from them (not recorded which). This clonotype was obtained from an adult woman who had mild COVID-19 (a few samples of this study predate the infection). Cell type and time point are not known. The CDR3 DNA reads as TGTGCCATCAACCCTGGTAGCCTCACAGATACGCAGTATTTT. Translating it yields CAINPGSLTDTQYF.